The next 28 T cell receptor beta chains were all read from a single sample in a study of shared clonotypes between healthy human individuals. Only in-frame clones appear in the TCRdb table, and some are missing; sequencing was by immunoSEQ multiplex PCR. The top ten hold about 1.5% of the sample, which has about 1 million clones, around 76% seen once. Sample: memory CD4+ T cells sorted from blood. The subset was: CD45RA-negative fraction. The receptors were gathered from a man younger than 30 in good health.

This rearrangement joins TRBV19 to TRBJ2-2, with 12 bases fitting TRBD2. The CDR3 is 19 amino acids. Germline V gene data show CDR1 as LNHDA and CDR2 as SQIVND (reference sequence). With V trimmed by 5 bases and J by 4 bases, 14 bases remained unmatched. CDR3 region: CASSPTYRLAGALTGELFF. The DNA of the CDR3 is TGTGCCAGTAGTCCTACCTACAGACTAGCGGGGGCCCTCACCGGGGAGCTGTTTTTT.

The CDR3 sequence is CASSYFPPAPPYEQYF. The DNA of the CDR3 is TGTGCCAGCAGTTACTTCCCCCCGGCCCCACCCTACGAGCAGTACTTC. The V gene is TRBV6-6, the J gene TRBJ2-7; D is undetermined. V lost 1 base and J lost 2, with 15 bases in between. This CDR3 region has 16 residues. Germline-derived CDR1 and CDR2 are MNHNY and SVGAGI (reference sequence).

J is TRBJ2-1 and V is TRBV25-1; 9 bases are shared with TRBD1. Germline V gives CDR1 MGHDK, CDR2 SYGVNS. The CDR3 spans 15 residues. V was pared by 3 bases and J by 2 bases, with 2 bases of the junction left unmatched. In DNA form, the CDR3 reads TGTGCCAGCAGTGAGACAGGGGGACCCTACAATGAGCAGTTCTTC. This gives the protein CASSETGGPYNEQFF.

The genes are TRBV2 and TRBJ2-7, with TRBD2 matching 8 bases. Germline V gene data show CDR1 as SNHLY and CDR2 as FYNNEI. V lost 2 bases and J lost 4; bases outside the gene matches: 10. The CDR3 has 16 amino acids. The CDR3 loop is CASSERGLAGLYEQYF. CDR3 bases: TGTGCCAGCAGTGAACGGGGGCTAGCGGGCCTATACGAGCAGTACTTC.

This chain uses TRBV29-1 with TRBJ2-7; 8 positions match TRBD1. V lost 4 bases and J lost 3; bases outside the gene matches: 8. CDR3 length equals 14 residues. The germline CDR1 and CDR2 sequences are SQVTM and ANQGSEA. The CDR3 here is CSVVMGQDGYEQYF. As DNA, the CDR3 is TGCAGCGTTGTTATGGGACAGGACGGCTACGAGCAGTACTTC.

The chain couples TRBV6-6 to TRBJ2-1; 11 bases agree with TRBD2. CDR1 and CDR2 from the germline V gene are MNHNY and SVGAGI (reference sequence). This CDR3 has 14 residues. Trimming removed 5 bases from V and 7 bases from J; junction bases left unmatched: 4. The CDR3 loop reads CASSKGLAANEQFF. CDR3 coding DNA: TGTGCCAGCAGTAAGGGACTAGCGGCTAATGAGCAGTTCTTC.

The V call is TRBV7-2, the J call TRBJ1-5; the match to TRBD1 covers 7 bases. CDR1 SGHTA and CDR2 FQGNSA come from the germline V gene. The trim removed 2 bases at V and 4 bases at J, leaving 5 bases unmatched. The CDR3 has 15 amino acids. The CDR3 bases are TGTGCCAGCAGCTTAAACAGGGGAAGGAATCAGCCCCAGCATTTT. Translated: CASSLNRGRNQPQHF.

This chain connects TRBV10-3 to TRBJ2-3; TRBD2 agrees at 7 bases. The junction had 12 bases not matched to a gene; V was cut back by 4 bases and J by 5 bases. Germline-derived CDR1 and CDR2 are ENHRY and SYGVKD. CDR3 length equals 16 residues. The CDR3 region is CAISALSGLSGDTQYF. The CDR3 bases are TGTGCCATCAGTGCCCTTAGCGGGCTCTCGGGAGATACGCAGTATTTT.

As for this clone: This probably arose from a read error, given a far larger clone one base away. In DNA, the CDR3 is TGTGCCAGCAGCTTAGGCGCGAACACTGAAGCTTTCTTT. It translates to CASSLGANTEAFF. The V gene is TRBV11-3, the J gene TRBJ1-1; D ambiguous. Trimming stripped 1 base from V and 1 base from J, with 4 bases between. Per germline, CDR1 SGHNT and CDR2 YENEEA. The CDR3 is made up of 13 amino acids. The variable domain in full, with the rest retrieved from reference TRBV11-3 and TRBJ1-1, is EAGVVQSPRYKIIEKKQPVAFWCNPISGHNTLYWYLQNLGQGPELLIRYENEEAVDDSQLPKDRFSAERLKGVDSTLKIQPAELGDSAVYLCASSLGANTEAFFGQGTRLTVV.

The chain links TRBV2 to TRBJ1-2; D not resolved. V was trimmed by 6 bases and J by 5 bases, leaving 10 bases between them. CDR1 and CDR2 (germline): SNHLY, FYNNEI. The CDR3 consists of 12 residues. The CDR3 loop reads CASREYGYGYTF. In DNA form, the CDR3 reads TGTGCCAGCAGGGAATATGGATATGGCTACACCTTC.

The chain is built from TRBV15 and TRBJ1-6, with 7 nucleotides matching TRBD1. V was clipped by 0 bases and J by 1 base; unmatched bases: 6. Germline-derived CDR1 and CDR2 are LNHNV and YYDKDF (reference sequence). The CDR3 totals 18 residues. This chain's CDR3 is CATSRDRGIRSYNSPLHF. The DNA of the CDR3 is TGTGCCACCAGCAGAGACAGGGGGATTAGGTCCTATAATTCACCCCTCCACTTT.

V gene TRBV2 combines with J gene TRBJ1-2; 12 bases align to TRBD1. Germline lookup yields CDR1 SNHLY and CDR2 FYNNEI. The CDR3 totals 12 residues. Trimming took 7 bases from V and 10 from J; bases not matched to a gene: 4. The CDR3 reads CASIRDRGLYTF. CDR3 in DNA: TGTGCCAGCATCCGGGACAGGGGGCTCTACACCTTC.

The chain joins TRBV15 to TRBJ2-7, with 7 bases aligning to TRBD2. The CDR3 consists of 15 residues. After removal of 4 bases from V and 4 bases from J, the junction contained 10 bases not matched to a gene. Germline lookup yields CDR1 LNHNV and CDR2 YYDKDF (reference sequence). CDR3 protein: CATSTTSSGSYEQYF. Here the CDR3 DNA reads TGTGCCACCAGCACTACCTCTAGCGGAAGTTACGAGCAGTACTTC.

The chain has TRBV28 and TRBJ1-3, with 8 bases matching TRBD1. The junction had 10 bases not matched to a gene; V was cut back by 6 bases and J by 3 bases. The germline V gene has CDR1 MDHEN and CDR2 SYDVKM. The length of the CDR3 is 16 residues. The CDR3 loop is CASSATGTGVGNTIYF. CDR3 nucleotide sequence: TGTGCCAGCAGCGCTACCGGGACAGGAGTTGGAAACACCATATATTTT.

CDR3 sequence reads: CASSPESYNEQFF. The CDR3, as DNA: TGTGCCAGCAGTCCCGAGTCCTACAATGAGCAGTTCTTC. The chain is built from TRBV6-5 and TRBJ2-1; no reliable D call. V shed 5 bases and J shed 1 base, with 6 bases lying between them. CDR1 and CDR2 (germline): MNHEY, SVGAGI. This CDR3 has 13 residues.

V and J are TRBV9 and TRBJ2-3; 8 bases are shared with TRBD1. V lost 0 bases, J lost 3 bases, and 18 bases stayed unmatched. CDR1 is SGDLS, CDR2 YYNGEE, per germline. The CDR3 has 20 residues. The CDR3 protein is CASSVATVSDRAIGTDTQYF. CDR3 nucleotide sequence: TGTGCCAGCAGCGTAGCTACGGTTTCGGACAGGGCCATCGGTACAGATACGCAGTATTTT. Full variable domain (remainder filled in from reference TRBV9 and TRBJ2-3): DSGVTQTPKHLITATGQRVTLRCSPRSGDLSVYWYQQSLDQGLQFLIQYYNGEERAKGNILERFSAQQFPDLHSELNLSSLELGDSALYFCASSVATVSDRAIGTDTQYFGPGTRLTVL.

This clone was counted a single time. The chain combines TRBV6-5 with TRBJ2-3; D is undetermined. The ends were cut back, 2 bases at V and 0 bases at J, with 9 bases in the middle. Germline V gene data show CDR1 as MNHEY and CDR2 as SVGAGI. The CDR3 has 15 residues. Here the CDR3 reads CASSYGGTSTDTQYF. DNA of the CDR3: TGTGCCAGCAGTTACGGCGGTACTAGCACAGATACGCAGTATTTT.

On this clone: The identical CDR3 is also encoded by other nucleotide sequences in the sample. V gene TRBV18 combines with J gene TRBJ1-1, with 7 bases lining up with TRBD1. This CDR3 contains 11 residues. Germline V gene sequence: CDR1 KGHSH, CDR2 LQKENI. J gave up 8 bases and V 3 bases, and 0 bases lay outside the gene matches. The CDR3 loop is CASSPDREAFF. CDR3 DNA sequence: TGTGCCAGCTCACCGGACAGGGAAGCTTTCTTT.

This clone was recorded only once. This sequence joins TRBV7-9 and TRBJ1-3; D gene uncertain. CDR3 length: 16 amino acids. Germline V CDR1 and CDR2: SEHNR, FQNEAQ (reference sequence). Trimming left V 1 base short and J 1 base short, with 11 bases between. CDR3 region: CASSLGYRESGNTIYF. As DNA, the CDR3 is TGTGCCAGCAGCTTAGGATATCGGGAATCTGGAAACACCATATATTTT.

About this clone itself: A much bigger clone sits one base away, suggesting this may be a read error. The chain carries TRBV5-6 and TRBJ1-1; possible D gene TRBD1, 5 bases. The germline gives CDR1 SGHDT, CDR2 YYEEEE. This CDR3 is 13 amino acids long. Trimming removed 1 base at V and 1 base at J, with 5 bases between. Here the CDR3 reads CASSLTGNTEAFF. The DNA for the CDR3 is TGTGCCAGCAGCTTGACAGGGAACACTGAAGCTTTCTTT.

The rearrangement links TRBV4-1 to TRBJ2-1, with 9 bases fitting TRBD2. Trimming removed 1 base from V and 6 bases from J; junction bases left unmatched: 4. There are 15 residues in the CDR3. Germline CDR1 is MGHRA and CDR2 is YSYEKL. This CDR3 reads CASSQGGLASNEQFF. DNA of the CDR3: TGCGCCAGCAGCCAAGGGGGACTAGCATCCAATGAGCAGTTCTTC.

This chain links TRBV4-1 with TRBJ2-1; D call uncertain. The CDR3 loop spans 16 amino acids. With 0 bases removed from V and 5 bases from J, the gap between germline ends came to 14 bases. Germline lookup yields CDR1 MGHRA and CDR2 YSYEKL. The CDR3: CASSQDERDPNNEQFF. The DNA for the CDR3 is TGCGCCAGCAGCCAAGATGAACGTGACCCAAACAATGAGCAGTTCTTC.

This chain connects TRBV27 to TRBJ2-7; 9 bases are a match to TRBD1. The CDR3 has 14 amino acids. Unmatched junction bases numbered 5, after V lost 5 bases and J lost 3 bases. Germline loops: CDR1 MNHEY, CDR2 SMNVEV (reference sequence). CDR3 DNA: TGTGCCAGCAGTCCCTTGGGACAGGGCTACGAGCAGTACTTC. Protein product: CASSPLGQGYEQYF.

This clone was seen a handful of times. This sequence joins TRBV18 and TRBJ2-6; 9 positions match TRBD1. The CDR3 is made up of 18 amino acids. Per the germline V gene, CDR1 is KGHSH and CDR2 is LQKENI. V was pared by 6 bases and J by 6 bases, with 15 bases of the junction left unmatched. CDR3 in amino acids: CASSADRGYSILANVLTF. CDR3 coding DNA: TGTGCCAGCTCGGCAGACAGGGGGTATTCGATTTTGGCCAACGTCCTGACTTTC. Based on the CDR3 plus reference TRBV18 and TRBJ2-6, the full variable domain is NAGVMQNPRHLVRRRGQEARLRCSPMKGHSHVYWYRQLPEEGLKFMVYLQKENIIDESGMPKERFSAEFPKEGPSILRIQQVVRGDSAAYFCASSADRGYSILANVLTFGAGSRLTVL.

J is TRBJ2-2 and V is TRBV27; a weak D match, TRBD2 (5 bases). V lost 5 bases and J lost 3, with 13 bases in between. Germline lookup yields CDR1 MNHEY and CDR2 SMNVEV (reference sequence). The CDR3 is 15 residues long. CDR3 region: CASSPTRRDTGELFF. The CDR3 coding sequence is TGTGCCAGCAGTCCAACTAGAAGGGACACCGGGGAGCTGTTTTTT.

The rearrangement joins TRBV5-5 to TRBJ2-5; 8 nucleotides line up with TRBD1. V was pared by 0 bases and J by 2 bases, with 9 bases of the junction left unmatched. The CDR3 covers 17 residues. Per the germline V gene, CDR1 is SGHKS and CDR2 is YYEKEE (reference sequence). The CDR3 DNA is TGTGCCAGCAGCTTGGCAATAGGGGACAGGTTTCAAGAGACCCAGTACTTC. Translating gives CASSLAIGDRFQETQYF.

CDR3 amino acids: CASSRLAGTDTQYF. The CDR3, as DNA: TGTGCCAGCAGTCGCCTAGCGGGCACAGATACGCAGTATTTT. The V gene is TRBV27, the J gene TRBJ2-3; 7 bases are a match to TRBD2. In germline, CDR1 is MNHEY, CDR2 SMNVEV (reference sequence). V lost 5 bases, J lost 1 base, and 3 bases stayed unmatched. This CDR3 has 14 amino acids.

This clone was observed once. This chain joins TRBV29-1 and TRBJ1-3; no clear D. CDR3 length equals 12 residues. Trimming took off 5 bases at V and 4 bases at J, with 9 bases between the two ends. Germline V lookup: CDR1 SQVTM, CDR2 ANQGSEA. CDR3 DNA sequence: TGCAGCGTTCAGACTACGGGAAACACCATATATTTT. Its protein is CSVQTTGNTIYF.